This entry is about one T cell receptor beta chain. Its antigen is unidentified. The sample belongs to a study of cytomegalovirus exposure and HLA in healthy donors. Primers included in the PCR were 60 Vbeta and 13 Jbeta primers. Some clones are missing from TCRdb's copy, which holds only in-frame ones; the method was immunoSEQ multiplex PCR. Of a few hundred thousand clones listed, more than 60% are singletons. Notes on the study in general: A link between a missense DCLRE1C variant and TCR beta V- and J-gene trimming emerged from a later analysis.

Trimming cost V 7 bases and J 0 bases, with 21 bases left between them. This CDR3 has 16 residues. Germline CDR1 reads SQVTM; CDR2 reads ANQGSEA. The TCR sequence derives from a woman aged 30 to 39 in good health and CMV-seronegative. This chain connects TRBV29-1 to TRBJ1-2, with D possibly being TRBD1 (6 bases). Sequencing used PBMCs. The CDR3 protein is CSARDPPGQTNYGYTF. The CDR3 DNA reads as TGCAGCGCCCGTGACCCCCCGGGACAAACTAACTATGGCTACACCTTC.